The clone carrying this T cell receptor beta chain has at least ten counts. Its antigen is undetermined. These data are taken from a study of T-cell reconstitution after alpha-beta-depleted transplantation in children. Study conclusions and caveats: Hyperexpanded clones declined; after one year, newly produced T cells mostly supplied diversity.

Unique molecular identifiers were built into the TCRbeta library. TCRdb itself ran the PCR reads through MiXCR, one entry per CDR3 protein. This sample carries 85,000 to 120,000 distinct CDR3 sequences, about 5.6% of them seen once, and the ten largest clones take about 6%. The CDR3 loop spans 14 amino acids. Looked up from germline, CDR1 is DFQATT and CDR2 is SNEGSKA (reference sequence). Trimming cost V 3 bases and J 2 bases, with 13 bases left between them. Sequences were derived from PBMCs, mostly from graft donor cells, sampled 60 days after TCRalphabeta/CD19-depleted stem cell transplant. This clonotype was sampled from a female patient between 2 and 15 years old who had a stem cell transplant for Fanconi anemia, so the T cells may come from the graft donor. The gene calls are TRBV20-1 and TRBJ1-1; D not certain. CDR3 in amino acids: CSASRVQPNTEAFF. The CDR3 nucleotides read TGCAGTGCTAGTCGGGTACAGCCTAACACTGAAGCTTTCTTT.